This passage covers 3 T cell receptor beta chains from one sample sequenced in a study of early T cells in non-severe SARS-CoV-2 infection (dated by TCRdb to about 2021). Libraries were prepared through 5' RACE. Sequencing was carried out with a NextSeq 500. TCRdb reworked the public reads: Q25 trimming with fastp, MiXCR clone assembly, productive beta chains retained. Rows with one shared CDR3 protein collapse into an entry with the most common genes and DNA. The sample has about 32,000 distinct CDR3 sequences on record, less than 6.5% of them singletons. The ten top clones hold around 3.4% of the sample. Material for sequencing was whole blood. Receptors were obtained from an adult who was a healthcare worker with PCR-confirmed SARS-CoV-2 infection or an uninfected control (not recorded which).

This clonotype showed up many times. This chain uses TRBV29-1 with TRBJ1-4; D remains ambiguous. V was shortened by 5 bases and J by 8 bases, with 12 bases between the two germline ends. The CDR3 is 12 amino acids. Germline CDR1 and CDR2: SQVTM and ANQGSEA. CDR3 in DNA: TGCAGCGTTCGTAAGGGAGGGGAAAAACTGTTTTTT. It encodes CSVRKGGEKLFF.

Ten or more counts support this clonotype. The V call is TRBV14, the J call TRBJ2-1; D is uncertain. The CDR3 extends over 13 amino acids. Per the germline V gene, CDR1 is SGHDN and CDR2 is FVKESK. V dropped 0 bases and J dropped 4 bases, with 4 bases sitting between them. CDR3 region: CASSQELYNEQFF. DNA of the CDR3: TGTGCCAGCAGCCAAGAGTTATACAATGAGCAGTTCTTC.

Ten or more counts support this clonotype. CDR3 region: CASSVRGTNIQYF. CDR3 bases: TGTGCCAGCAGCGTAAGGGGCACGAACATTCAGTACTTC. This chain connects TRBV9 to TRBJ2-4; tentatively, D is TRBD1 (5 bases). Trimming removed 1 base from V and 7 bases from J, with 9 bases in between. Germline assignment: CDR1 SGDLS and CDR2 YYNGEE. This CDR3 is 13 amino acids long.